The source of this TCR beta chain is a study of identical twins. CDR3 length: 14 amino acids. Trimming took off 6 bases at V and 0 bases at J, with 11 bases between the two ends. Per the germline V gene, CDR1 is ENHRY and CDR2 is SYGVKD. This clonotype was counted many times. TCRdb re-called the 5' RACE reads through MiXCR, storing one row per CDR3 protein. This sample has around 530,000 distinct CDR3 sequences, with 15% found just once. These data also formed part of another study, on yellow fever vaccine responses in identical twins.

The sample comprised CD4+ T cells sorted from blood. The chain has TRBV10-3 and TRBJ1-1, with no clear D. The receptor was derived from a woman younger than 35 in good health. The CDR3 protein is CAIRRGPMNTEAFF. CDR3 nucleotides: TGTGCCATCAGAAGAGGGCCTATGAACACTGAAGCTTTCTTT.